Here is one TCR beta chain with its context. Its antigen is not identified. The data are from a study of T cells in Graves' hyperthyroidism and ophthalmopathy. Study-wide findings and caveats: Clonotypes that were expanded in thyroid above 0.001 mostly appeared in blood too.

The PBMCs studied were ones that came from about 10 ml fresh peripheral blood. There were TCR beta CDR3 regions amplified from RNA transcripts. Researchers ran a first-round RT-PCR on the TCR CDR3 using the HTBI primer set. TCRdb re-called the multiplex PCR reads through MiXCR, storing one row per CDR3 protein. The sample includes about 510,000 distinct CDR3 sequences, 11% to 15% seen only once; the top ten take about 15%. The sequenced material came from blood. The receptor's source is a woman between 40 and 50 years old with Graves' hyperthyroidism.

The CDR3 protein is CASSIGTVPHQPQHF. CDR3 DNA: TGTGCCAGCAGTATCGGGACAGTTCCCCATCAGCCCCAGCATTTT. The chain uses TRBV28 and TRBJ1-5, with 7 positions matching TRBD1. Unmatched junction bases numbered 9, after V lost 5 bases and J lost 5 bases. The germline V gene has CDR1 MDHEN and CDR2 SYDVKM. The CDR3 loop spans 15 amino acids.